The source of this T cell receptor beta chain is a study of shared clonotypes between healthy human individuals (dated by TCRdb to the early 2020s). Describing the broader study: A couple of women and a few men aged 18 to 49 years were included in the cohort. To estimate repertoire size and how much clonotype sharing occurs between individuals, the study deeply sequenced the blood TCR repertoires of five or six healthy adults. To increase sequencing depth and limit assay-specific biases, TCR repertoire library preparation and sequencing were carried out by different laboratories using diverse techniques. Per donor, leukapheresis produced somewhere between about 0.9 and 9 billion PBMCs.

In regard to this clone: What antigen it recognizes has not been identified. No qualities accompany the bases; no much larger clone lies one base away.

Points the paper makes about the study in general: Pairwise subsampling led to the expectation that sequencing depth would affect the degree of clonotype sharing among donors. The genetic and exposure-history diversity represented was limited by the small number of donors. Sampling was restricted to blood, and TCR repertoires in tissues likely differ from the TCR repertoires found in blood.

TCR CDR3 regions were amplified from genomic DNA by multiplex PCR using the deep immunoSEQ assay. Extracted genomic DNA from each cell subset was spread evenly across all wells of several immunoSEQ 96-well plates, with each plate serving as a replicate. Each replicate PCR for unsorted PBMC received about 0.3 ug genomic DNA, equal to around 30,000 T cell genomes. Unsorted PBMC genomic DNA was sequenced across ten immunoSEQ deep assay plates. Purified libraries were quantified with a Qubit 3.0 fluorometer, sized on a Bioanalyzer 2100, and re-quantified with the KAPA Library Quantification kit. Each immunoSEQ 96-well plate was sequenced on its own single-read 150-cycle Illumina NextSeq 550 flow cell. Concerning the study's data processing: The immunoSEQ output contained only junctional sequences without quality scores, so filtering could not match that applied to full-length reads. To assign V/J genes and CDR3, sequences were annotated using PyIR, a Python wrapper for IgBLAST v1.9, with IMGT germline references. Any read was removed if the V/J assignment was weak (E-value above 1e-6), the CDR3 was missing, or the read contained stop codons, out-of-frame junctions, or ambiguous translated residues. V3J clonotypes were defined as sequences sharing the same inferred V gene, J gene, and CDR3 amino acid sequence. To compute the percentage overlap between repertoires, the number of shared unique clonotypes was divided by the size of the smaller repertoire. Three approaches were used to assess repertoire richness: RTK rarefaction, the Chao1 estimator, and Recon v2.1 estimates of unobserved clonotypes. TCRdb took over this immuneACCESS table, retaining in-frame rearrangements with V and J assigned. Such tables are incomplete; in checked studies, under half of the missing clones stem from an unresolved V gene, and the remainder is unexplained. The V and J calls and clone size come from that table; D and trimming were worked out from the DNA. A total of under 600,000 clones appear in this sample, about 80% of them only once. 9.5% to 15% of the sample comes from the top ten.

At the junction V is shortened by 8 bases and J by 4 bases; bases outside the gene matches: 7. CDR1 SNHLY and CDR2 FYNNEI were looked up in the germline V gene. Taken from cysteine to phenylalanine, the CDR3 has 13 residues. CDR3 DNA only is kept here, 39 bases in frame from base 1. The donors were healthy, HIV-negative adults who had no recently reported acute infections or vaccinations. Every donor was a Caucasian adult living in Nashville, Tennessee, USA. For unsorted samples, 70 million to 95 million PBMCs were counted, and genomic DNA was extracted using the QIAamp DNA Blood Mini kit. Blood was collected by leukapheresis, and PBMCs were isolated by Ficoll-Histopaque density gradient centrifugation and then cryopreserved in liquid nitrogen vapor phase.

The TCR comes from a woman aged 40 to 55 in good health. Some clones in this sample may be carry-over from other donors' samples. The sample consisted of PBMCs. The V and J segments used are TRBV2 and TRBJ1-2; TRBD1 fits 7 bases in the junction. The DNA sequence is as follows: TGTGCCAGCGGAACCAGGGGGGGCTATGGCTACACCTTC. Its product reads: CASGTRGGYGYTF.